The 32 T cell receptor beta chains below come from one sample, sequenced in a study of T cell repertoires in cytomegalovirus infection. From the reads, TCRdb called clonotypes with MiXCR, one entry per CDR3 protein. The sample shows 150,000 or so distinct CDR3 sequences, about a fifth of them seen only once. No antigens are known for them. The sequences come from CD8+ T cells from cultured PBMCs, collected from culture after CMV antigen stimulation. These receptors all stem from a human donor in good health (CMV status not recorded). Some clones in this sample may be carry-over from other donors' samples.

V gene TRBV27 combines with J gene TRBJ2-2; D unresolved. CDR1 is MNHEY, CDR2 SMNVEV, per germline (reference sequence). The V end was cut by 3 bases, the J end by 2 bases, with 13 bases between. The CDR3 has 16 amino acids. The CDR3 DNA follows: TGTGCCAGCAGTTTCGGCACAGTGGGAAACACCGGGGAGCTGTTTTTT. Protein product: CASSFGTVGNTGELFF.

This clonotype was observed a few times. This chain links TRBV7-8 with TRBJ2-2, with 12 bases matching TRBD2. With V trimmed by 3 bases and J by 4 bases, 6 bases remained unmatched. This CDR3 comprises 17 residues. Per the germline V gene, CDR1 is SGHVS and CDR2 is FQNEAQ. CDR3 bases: TGTGCCAGCAGCTTTTCACCGACTAGCGGGAGCACCGGGGAGCTGTTTTTT. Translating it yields CASSFSPTSGSTGELFF.

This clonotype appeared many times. The CDR3 nucleotides are TGTGCCAGCAGTGAAGATCTAGGGAGTCCCTACGAGCAGTACTTC. This sequence encodes CASSEDLGSPYEQYF. The chain joins TRBV6-1 to TRBJ2-7, with D maybe TRBD2 (5 bases). Germline lookup yields CDR1 MNHNS and CDR2 SASEGT. The CDR3 extends over 15 amino acids. V shed 1 base and J shed 2 bases, with 12 bases lying between them.

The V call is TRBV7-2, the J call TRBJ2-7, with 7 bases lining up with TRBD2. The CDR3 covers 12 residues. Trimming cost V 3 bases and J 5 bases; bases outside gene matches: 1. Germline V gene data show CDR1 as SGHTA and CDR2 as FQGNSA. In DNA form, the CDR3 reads TGTGCCAGCAGCTTCCGGGAGGACGAGCAGTACTTC. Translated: CASSFREDEQYF.

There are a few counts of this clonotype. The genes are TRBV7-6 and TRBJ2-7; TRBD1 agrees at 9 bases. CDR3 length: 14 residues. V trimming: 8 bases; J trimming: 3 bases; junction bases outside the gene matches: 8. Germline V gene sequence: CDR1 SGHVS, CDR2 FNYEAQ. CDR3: CASGPGQGIYEQYF. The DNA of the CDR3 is TGTGCCAGCGGCCCCGGACAGGGGATCTACGAGCAGTACTTC.

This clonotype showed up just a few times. CDR3 nucleotides: TGTGCCAGCAGCCCCCAGGGAGCGGGGGGGACTGGGGCCAACGTCCTGACTTTC. Its translation is CASSPQGAGGTGANVLTF. The chain employs TRBV7-9 and TRBJ2-6; 10 nucleotides agree with TRBD2. The V gene end was trimmed by 5 bases and the J gene end by 2 bases; junction bases not matched to a gene: 9. The CDR3 totals 18 residues. Germline CDR1 SEHNR, CDR2 FQNEAQ (reference sequence).

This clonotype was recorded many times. The CDR3: CASRSVRTPNYGYTF. The CDR3 DNA follows: TGTGCCAGCAGATCCGTACGAACCCCTAACTATGGCTACACCTTC. This chain links TRBV28 with TRBJ1-2; D is uncertain. The germline CDR1 and CDR2 sequences are MDHEN and SYDVKM. V gave up 6 bases and J gave up 0 bases, with 14 bases separating them. This CDR3 spans 15 amino acids.

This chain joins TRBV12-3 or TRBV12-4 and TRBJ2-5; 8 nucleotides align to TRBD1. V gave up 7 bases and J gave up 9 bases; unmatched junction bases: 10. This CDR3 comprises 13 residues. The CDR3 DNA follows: TGTGCCAGCACCCCGGACAGGGCCGGGCCCCAGTACTTC. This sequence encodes CASTPDRAGPQYF.

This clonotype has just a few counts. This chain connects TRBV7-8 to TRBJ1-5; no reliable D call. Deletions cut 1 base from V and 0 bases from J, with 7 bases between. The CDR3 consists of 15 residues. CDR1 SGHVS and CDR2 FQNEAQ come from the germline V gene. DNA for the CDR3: TGTGCCAGCAGCTTAGTGGCAGCTAGCAATCAGCCCCAGCATTTT. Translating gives CASSLVAASNQPQHF.

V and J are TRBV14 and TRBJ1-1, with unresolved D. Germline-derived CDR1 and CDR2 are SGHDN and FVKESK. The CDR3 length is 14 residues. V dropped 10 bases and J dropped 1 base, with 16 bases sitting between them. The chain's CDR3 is CATNPRGENTEAFF. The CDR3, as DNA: TGTGCCACCAACCCTCGCGGGGAGAACACTGAAGCTTTCTTT.

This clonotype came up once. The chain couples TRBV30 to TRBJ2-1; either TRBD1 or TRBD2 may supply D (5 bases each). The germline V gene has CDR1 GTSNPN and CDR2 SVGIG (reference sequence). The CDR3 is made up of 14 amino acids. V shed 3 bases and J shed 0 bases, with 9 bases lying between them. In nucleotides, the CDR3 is TGTGCCTGGAGCCCGAGGGGCTCCTACAATGAGCAGTTCTTC. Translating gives CAWSPRGSYNEQFF.

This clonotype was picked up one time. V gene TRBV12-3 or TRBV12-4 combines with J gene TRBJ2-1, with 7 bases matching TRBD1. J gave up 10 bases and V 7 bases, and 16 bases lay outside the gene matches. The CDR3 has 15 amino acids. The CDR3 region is CASTLIGVGGWEQFF. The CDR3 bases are TGTGCCAGCACCCTTATAGGTGTAGGGGGCTGGGAGCAGTTCTTC.

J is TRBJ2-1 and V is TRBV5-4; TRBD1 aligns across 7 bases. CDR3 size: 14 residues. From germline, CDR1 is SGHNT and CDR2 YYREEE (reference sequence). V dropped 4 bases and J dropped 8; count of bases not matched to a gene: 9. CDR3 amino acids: CASSIRQGVDEQFF. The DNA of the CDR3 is TGTGCCAGCAGCATACGACAGGGAGTGGATGAGCAGTTCTTC.

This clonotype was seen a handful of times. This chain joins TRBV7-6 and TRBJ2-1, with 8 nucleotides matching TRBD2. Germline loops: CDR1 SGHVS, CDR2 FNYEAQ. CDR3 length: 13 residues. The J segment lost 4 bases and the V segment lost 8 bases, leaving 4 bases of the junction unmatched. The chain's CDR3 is CASSRGGYNEQFF. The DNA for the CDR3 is TGTGCCAGCTCTCGGGGGGGGTACAATGAGCAGTTCTTC.

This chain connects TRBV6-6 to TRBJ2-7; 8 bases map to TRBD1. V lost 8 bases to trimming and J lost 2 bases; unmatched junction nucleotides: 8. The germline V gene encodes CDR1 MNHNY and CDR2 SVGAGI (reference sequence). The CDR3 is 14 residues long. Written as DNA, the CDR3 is TGTGCCAGCGCCGTCCCGGGACAGGCCTACGAGCAGTACTTC. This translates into CASAVPGQAYEQYF.

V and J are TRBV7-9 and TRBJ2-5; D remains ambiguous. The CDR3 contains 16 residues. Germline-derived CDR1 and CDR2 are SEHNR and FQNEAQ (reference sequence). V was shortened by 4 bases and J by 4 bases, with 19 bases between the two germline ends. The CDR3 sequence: CASSSSTAPKRETQYF. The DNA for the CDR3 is TGTGCCAGCAGCTCGAGCACGGCCCCAAAGAGAGAGACCCAGTACTTC.

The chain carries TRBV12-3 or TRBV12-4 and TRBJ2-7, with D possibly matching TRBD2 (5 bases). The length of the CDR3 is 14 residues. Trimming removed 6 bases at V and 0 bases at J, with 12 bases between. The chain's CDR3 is CASRDTGFSYEQYF. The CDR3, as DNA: TGTGCCAGCAGAGACACGGGGTTCTCCTACGAGCAGTACTTC.

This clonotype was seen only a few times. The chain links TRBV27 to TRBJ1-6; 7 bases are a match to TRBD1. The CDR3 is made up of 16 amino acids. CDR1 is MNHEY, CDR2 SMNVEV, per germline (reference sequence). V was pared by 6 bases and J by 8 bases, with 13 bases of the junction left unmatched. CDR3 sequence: CASRLNRGPSDSPLHF. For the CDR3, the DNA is TGTGCCAGCAGACTGAACAGGGGACCCTCAGATTCACCCCTCCACTTT.

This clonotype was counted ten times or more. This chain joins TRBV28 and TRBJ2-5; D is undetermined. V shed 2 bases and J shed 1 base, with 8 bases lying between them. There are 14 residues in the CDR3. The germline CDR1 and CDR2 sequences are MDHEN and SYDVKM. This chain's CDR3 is CASSLRWIQETQYF. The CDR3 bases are TGTGCCAGCAGTTTAAGATGGATCCAAGAGACCCAGTACTTC. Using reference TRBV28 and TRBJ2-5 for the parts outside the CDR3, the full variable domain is DVKVTQSSRYLVKRTGEKVFLECVQDMDHENMFWYRQDPGLGLRLIYFSYDVKMKEKGDIPEGYSVSREKKERFSLILESASTNQTSMYLCASSLRWIQETQYFGPGTRLLVL.

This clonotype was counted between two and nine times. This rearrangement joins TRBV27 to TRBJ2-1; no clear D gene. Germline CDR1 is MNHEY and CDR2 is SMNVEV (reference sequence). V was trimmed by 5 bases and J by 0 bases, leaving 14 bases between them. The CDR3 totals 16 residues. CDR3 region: CASSVDQSHSYNEQFF. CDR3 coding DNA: TGTGCCAGCAGTGTTGACCAGTCGCACTCCTACAATGAGCAGTTCTTC.

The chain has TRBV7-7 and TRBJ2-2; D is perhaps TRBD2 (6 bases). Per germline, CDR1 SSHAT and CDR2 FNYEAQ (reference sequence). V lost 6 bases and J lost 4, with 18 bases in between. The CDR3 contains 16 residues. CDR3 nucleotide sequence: TGTGCCAGCAGAAGACTGACTGGAGGGATCACCGGGGAGCTGTTTTTT. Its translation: CASRRLTGGITGELFF.

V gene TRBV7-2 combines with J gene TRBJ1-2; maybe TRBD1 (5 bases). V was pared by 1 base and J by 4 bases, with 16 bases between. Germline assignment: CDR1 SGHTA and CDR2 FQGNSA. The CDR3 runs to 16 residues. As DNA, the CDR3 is TGTGCCAGCAGCTTAGGAAGTGGGGGGAAAGGCTATGGCTACACCTTC. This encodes CASSLGSGGKGYGYTF. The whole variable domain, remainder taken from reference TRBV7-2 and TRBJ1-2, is GAGVSQSPSNKVTEKGKDVELRCDPISGHTALYWYRQSLGQGLEFLIYFQGNSAPDKSGLPSDRFSAERTGGSVSTLTIQRTQQEDSAVYLCASSLGSGGKGYGYTFGSGTRLTVV.

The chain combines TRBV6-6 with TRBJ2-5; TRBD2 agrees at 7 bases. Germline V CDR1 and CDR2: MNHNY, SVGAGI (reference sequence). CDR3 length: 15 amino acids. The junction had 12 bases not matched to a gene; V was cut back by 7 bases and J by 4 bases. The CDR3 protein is CASTAWAGEVETQYF. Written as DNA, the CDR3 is TGTGCCAGCACCGCCTGGGCGGGGGAGGTAGAGACCCAGTACTTC.

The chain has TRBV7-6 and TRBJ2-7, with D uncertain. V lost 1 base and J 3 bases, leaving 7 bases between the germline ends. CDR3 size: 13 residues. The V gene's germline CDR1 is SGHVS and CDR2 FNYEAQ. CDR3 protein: CASSLGADYEQYF. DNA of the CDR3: TGTGCCAGCAGCTTAGGGGCGGACTACGAGCAGTACTTC. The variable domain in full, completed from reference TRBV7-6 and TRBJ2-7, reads GAGVSQSPRYKVTKRGQDVALRCDPISGHVSLYWYRQALGQGPEFLTYFNYEAQQDKSGLPNDRFSAERPEGSISTLTIQRTEQRDSAMYRCASSLGADYEQYFGPGTRLTVT.

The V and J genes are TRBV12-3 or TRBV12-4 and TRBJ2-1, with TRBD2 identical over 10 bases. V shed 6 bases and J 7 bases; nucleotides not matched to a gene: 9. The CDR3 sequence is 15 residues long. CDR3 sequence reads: CASRAGLAVSNEQFF. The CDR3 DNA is TGTGCCAGCAGGGCAGGACTAGCGGTATCGAATGAGCAGTTCTTC.

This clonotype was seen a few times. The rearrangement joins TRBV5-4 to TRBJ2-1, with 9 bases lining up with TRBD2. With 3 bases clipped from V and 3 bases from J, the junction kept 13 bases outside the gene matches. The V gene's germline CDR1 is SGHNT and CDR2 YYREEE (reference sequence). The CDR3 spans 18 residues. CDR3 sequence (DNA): TGTGCCAGCAGCTCCCCGGGGGTAGCGGGGGAATTCTACAATGAGCAGTTCTTC. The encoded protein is CASSSPGVAGEFYNEQFF.

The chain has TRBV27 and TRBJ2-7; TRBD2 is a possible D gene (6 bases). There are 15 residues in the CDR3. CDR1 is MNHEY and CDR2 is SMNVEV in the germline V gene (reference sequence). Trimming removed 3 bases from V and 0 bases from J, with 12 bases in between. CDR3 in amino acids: CASSLGLPSSYEQYF. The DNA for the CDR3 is TGTGCCAGCAGTTTGGGACTTCCGAGCTCCTACGAGCAGTACTTC.

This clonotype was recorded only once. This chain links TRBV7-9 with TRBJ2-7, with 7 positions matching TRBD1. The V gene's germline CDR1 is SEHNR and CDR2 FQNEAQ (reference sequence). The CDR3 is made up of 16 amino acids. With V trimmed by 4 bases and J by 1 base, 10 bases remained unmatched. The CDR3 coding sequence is TGTGCCAGCAGCTCCTCCTTATGGGACAGTTCCTACGAGCAGTACTTC. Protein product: CASSSSLWDSSYEQYF.

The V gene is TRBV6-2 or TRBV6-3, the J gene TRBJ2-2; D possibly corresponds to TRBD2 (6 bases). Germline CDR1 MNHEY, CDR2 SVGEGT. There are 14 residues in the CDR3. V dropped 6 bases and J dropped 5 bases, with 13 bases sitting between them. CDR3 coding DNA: TGTGCCAGCAGCCTCGGGACTGCTACCGGGGAGCTGTTTTTT. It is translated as CASSLGTATGELFF.

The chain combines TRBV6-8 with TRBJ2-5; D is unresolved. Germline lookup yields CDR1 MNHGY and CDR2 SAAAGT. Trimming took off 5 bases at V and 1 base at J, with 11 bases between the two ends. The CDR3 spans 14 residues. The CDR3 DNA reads TGTGCCAGCAGTCATCGGACCCTCCAAGAGACCCAGTACTTC. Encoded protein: CASSHRTLQETQYF.

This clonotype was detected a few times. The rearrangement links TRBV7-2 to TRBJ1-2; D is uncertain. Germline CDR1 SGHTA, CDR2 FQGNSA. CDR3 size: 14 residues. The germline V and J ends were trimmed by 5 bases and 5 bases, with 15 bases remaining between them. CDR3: CASSTLGFLYGYTF. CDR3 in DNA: TGTGCCAGCAGCACCCTCGGATTCCTTTATGGCTACACCTTC.

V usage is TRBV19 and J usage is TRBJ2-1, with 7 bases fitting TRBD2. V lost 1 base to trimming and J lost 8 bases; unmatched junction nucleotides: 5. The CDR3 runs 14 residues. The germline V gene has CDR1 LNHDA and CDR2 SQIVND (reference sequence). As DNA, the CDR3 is TGTGCCAGTAGTATAGTATCTGGGAGGGATGAGCAGTTCTTC. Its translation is CASSIVSGRDEQFF.